These 7 T cell receptor beta chains originate from one sample sequenced in a study of cytomegalovirus exposure and HLA in healthy donors. 13 Jbeta primers and 60 Vbeta primers were used for the PCR. Measured with immunoSEQ multiplex PCR; TCRdb has only the in-frame clones, and not every one. The sample holds around 92,000 clones; 81% are singletons and the top ten take about 1.2%. Material for sequencing was PBMCs. These receptors all stem from a girl aged 2 to 9 in good health and CMV-seropositive.

The rearrangement uses TRBV12-5 and TRBJ1-1; D gene ambiguous. Germline assignment: CDR1 LGHNT and CDR2 FRNRAP. The CDR3 length is 13 residues. V shed 3 bases and J shed 4 bases, with 9 bases lying between them. CDR3: CASGLGGTTEAFF. CDR3 nucleotides: TGTGCTAGTGGTTTAGGAGGTACCACTGAAGCTTTCTTT.

The rearrangement uses TRBV11-2 and TRBJ1-2; tentatively, D is TRBD1 (6 bases). Per the germline V gene, CDR1 is SGHAT and CDR2 is FQNNGV. The CDR3 contains 18 residues. V shed 1 base and J shed 3 bases, with 21 bases lying between them. The CDR3 protein is CASSLGALGRGGDYGYTF. DNA for the CDR3: TGTGCCAGCAGCTTAGGGGCCTTGGGGAGGGGGGGAGACTATGGCTACACCTTC. Drawing the rest from reference TRBV11-2 and TRBJ1-2, the complete variable domain is EAGVAQSPRYKIIEKRQSVAFWCNPISGHATLYWYQQILGQGPKLLIQFQNNGVVDDSQLPKDRFSAERLKGVDSTLKIQPAKLEDSAVYLCASSLGALGRGGDYGYTFGSGTRLTVV.

The chain recombines TRBV5-4 with TRBJ2-1; D not resolved. Trimming took off 5 bases at V and 7 bases at J, with 13 bases between the two ends. CDR3 size: 13 residues. Germline CDR1 is SGHNT and CDR2 is YYREEE (reference sequence). The CDR3 protein is CASRPHTTNEQFF. CDR3 sequence (DNA): TGTGCCAGCAGACCTCATACTACGAATGAGCAGTTCTTC. The whole variable domain, remainder taken from reference TRBV5-4 and TRBJ2-1, is ETGVTQSPTHLIKTRGQQVTLRCSSQSGHNTVSWYQQALGQGPQFIFQYYREEENGRGNFPPRFSGLQFPNYSSELNVNALELDDSALYLCASRPHTTNEQFFGPGTRLTVL.

This sequence joins TRBV19 and TRBJ1-4; unclear D gene. Looked up from germline, CDR1 is LNHDA and CDR2 is SQIVND (reference sequence). V dropped 6 bases and J dropped 4 bases, with 12 bases sitting between them. The CDR3 has 14 residues. CDR3 sequence (DNA): TGTGCCAGTAGCGTTCGTCAGAATAATGAAAAACTGTTTTTT. It is translated as CASSVRQNNEKLFF.

In the case of this clone: The junction and the germline gene differ at one end; a read error may be behind it. The chain joins TRBV5-4 to TRBJ1-2, with 9 bases identical to TRBD1. Germline CDR1 SGHNT, CDR2 YYREEE (reference sequence). The CDR3 extends over 12 amino acids. CDR3 amino acids: CASSPDRGGTFF. Here the CDR3 DNA reads TGTGCCAGCAGCCCTGACAGGGGGGGGACCTTCTTC. Full variable domain (outside the CDR3, taken from reference TRBV5-4 and TRBJ1-2): ETGVTQSPTHLIKTRGQQVTLRCSSQSGHNTVSWYQQALGQGPQFIFQYYREEENGRGNFPPRFSGLQFPNYSSELNVNALELDDSALYLCASSPDRGGTFFGSGTRLTVV.

V is TRBV5-4 and J is TRBJ2-7; 9 nucleotides agree with TRBD1. V trimming: 4 bases; J trimming: 5 bases; junction bases outside the gene matches: 7. This CDR3 spans 14 amino acids. Germline CDR1 is SGHNT and CDR2 is YYREEE (reference sequence). The CDR3 region is CASSAGTGPNEQYF. For the CDR3, the DNA is TGTGCCAGCAGCGCGGGGACAGGGCCTAACGAGCAGTACTTC.

The rearrangement uses TRBV29-1 and TRBJ1-1; 12 nucleotides match TRBD1. The CDR3 has 15 amino acids. Trimming cost V 4 bases and J 3 bases; bases outside gene matches: 6. Germline lookup yields CDR1 SQVTM and CDR2 ANQGSEA. The CDR3 DNA reads as TGCAGCGTTGTGGGGACAGGGGGCCTGGACACTGAAGCTTTCTTT. Protein: CSVVGTGGLDTEAFF.